This T cell receptor beta chain was captured in a study of Tregs in tolerant kidney transplant recipients. General study points: In tolerant patients, donor-specific Tregs outgrew total Tregs, suggesting antigen-driven expansion. Biological reproducibility was not directly addressed in this study. Changing PCR primers prevented nucleotide comparison between some patients' samples.

TCRdb's table, derived via immunoSEQ multiplex PCR, lists solely in-frame clones and lacks some. This repertoire comprises fewer than 55,000 clones; its ten largest clones make up about 0.82%. Points on this clone: The antigen remains undetermined. The read is 3 residues too short to cover the CDR3 end, so that end is filled in from the germline J gene.

The junction had 7 bases not matched to a gene; V was cut back by 4 bases and J by 6 bases. There are 14 residues in the CDR3. CDR1 and CDR2 from the germline V gene are SEHNR and FQNEAQ (reference sequence). Thawed PBMCs were FACS-sorted into unstimulated CD4+CD25+CD127- regulatory T cells, CD4+CD25- non-regulatory cells, CD4 and CD8 cells. Sequencing was performed on CD4+ T cells from blood, taken before the transplant. The rearrangement links TRBV7-9 to TRBJ1-2; 8 bases are a match to TRBD1. The origin of this receptor is a human donor who received a combined kidney and bone marrow transplant. The DNA read from the CDR3 is TGTGCCAGCAGCTCACAGGGGGTCGCTGATGGC. This encodes CASSSQGVADG. The entire CDR3 sequence reads CASSSQGVADGYTF.